The T cell receptor (beta chain) described here comes from a study of T cells after yellow fever vaccination. Background on the study: Preparing low-cell-number fractions relied on SMART-Seq v4 Ultra Low Input. Study-level points and caveats: Repertoires obtained by FACS sorting could include abundant clonotypes that entered as contaminants from the bulk population. Just a small share of clonotypes turned up in the CD4 compartment as well as the CD8 compartment.

The CDR3 runs 16 residues. Per the germline V gene, CDR1 is SGHVS and CDR2 is FQNEAQ. V shed 5 bases, J shed 5 bases, and the junction held 6 bases outside the gene matches. As TCR cDNA was made by 5'RACE template switching, a universal primer site and UMIs were added. TCRdb reanalysed the 5' RACE reads using MiXCR and keeps one entry per CDR3 protein. The sample shows about 75,000 distinct CDR3 sequences, around 7.7% of them seen only once. This clonotype turned up a few times. Antigen specificity is unknown. This TCR was sampled from a young man who received the YFV17D yellow fever vaccine. The chain links TRBV7-8 to TRBJ2-5; 15 bases fit TRBD2. Sequenced material: CD8+ T cells sorted from PBMCs, taken around 10 days after the first yellow fever vaccination. The CDR3 DNA is TGTGCCAGCAGCCTCGGACTAGCGGGGGGGTGGGAGACCCAGTACTTC. It encodes CASSLGLAGGWETQYF.